The 10 T cell receptor beta chains below come from one sample, sequenced in a study of T cell responses to AZD1222 COVID-19 vaccine. Sequencing used immunoSEQ multiplex PCR; TCRdb keeps in-frame clones, though not all of them. The sample lists approximately 180,000 clones, 75% to 90% seen once, with roughly 6% in the top ten. Specimen: peripheral blood, collected on day 0 of AZD1222 vaccination. All receptors derive from an adult in good health.

The chain recombines TRBV4-1 with TRBJ2-1, with TRBD2 matching over 10 bases. CDR3 length equals 17 residues. The trim removed 4 bases at V and 7 bases at J, leaving 13 bases unmatched. In germline, CDR1 is MGHRA, CDR2 YSYEKL. CDR3 in amino acids: CASSPLLWASGSNEQFF. As DNA, the CDR3 is TGCGCCAGCAGCCCCTTACTTTGGGCTAGCGGGAGTAATGAGCAGTTCTTC.

The J gene is TRBJ2-2, the V gene TRBV11-3, with 14 bases matching TRBD2. This CDR3 comprises 16 residues. Germline values: CDR1 SGHNT, CDR2 YENEEA. V was clipped by 5 bases and J by 5 bases; unmatched bases: 4. The CDR3: CASSARLAGGTGELFF. DNA of the CDR3: TGTGCCAGCAGCGCCCGACTAGCGGGAGGGACCGGGGAGCTGTTTTTT.

V usage is TRBV5-4 and J usage is TRBJ2-7, with TRBD2 as a possible D gene (5 bases). Germline CDR1 reads SGHNT; CDR2 reads YYREEE (reference sequence). This CDR3 is built from 15 residues. V was pared by 1 base and J by 0 bases, with 11 bases between. The CDR3 reads CASSLHSGSSYEQYF. For the CDR3, the DNA is TGTGCCAGCAGCTTGCACAGCGGCAGCTCCTACGAGCAGTACTTC.

The genes are TRBV5-1 and TRBJ2-5; 7 nucleotides agree with TRBD1. V lost 8 bases to trimming and J lost 4 bases; unmatched junction nucleotides: 5. Germline assignment: CDR1 SGHRS and CDR2 YFSETQ. The CDR3 sequence is 12 residues long. In nucleotides, the CDR3 is TGCGCCAGAGGGACAGAGCTAGAGACCCAGTACTTC. This translates into CARGTELETQYF.

The chain uses TRBV11-3 and TRBJ2-2, with D unclear. Germline CDR1 is SGHNT and CDR2 is YENEEA. The CDR3 runs 12 residues. Trimming removed 7 bases at V and 5 bases at J, with 8 bases between. CDR3 sequence reads: CASNLGTGELFF. As DNA, the CDR3 is TGTGCCAGCAACCTGGGGACCGGGGAGCTGTTTTTT.

V is TRBV4-3 and J is TRBJ1-6; 10 bases match TRBD1. J was trimmed by 8 bases and V by 3 bases; bases with no gene match: 4. This CDR3 is 15 amino acids long. The germline CDR1 and CDR2 sequences are LGHNA and YSLEER. DNA of the CDR3: TGCGCCAGCAGCCACGGACAGGGGGTGGATTCACCCCTCCACTTT. It yields the protein CASSHGQGVDSPLHF.

This clone occurred once. The gene calls are TRBV28 and TRBJ2-7, with D possibly being TRBD1 or TRBD2 (5 bases each). The germline CDR1 and CDR2 sequences are MDHEN and SYDVKM. This CDR3 comprises 14 residues. The germline V and J ends were trimmed by 6 bases and 3 bases, with 15 bases remaining between them. The CDR3 here is CASSWASGRYEQYF. The CDR3 DNA is TGTGCCAGCAGCTGGGCTTCGGGGCGCTACGAGCAGTACTTC.

The chain recombines TRBV7-9 with TRBJ1-6; 9 nucleotides match TRBD1. Losses at the gene ends were 0 bases for V and 9 bases for J; bases not matched to a gene: 6. CDR3 length: 16 residues. Germline values: CDR1 SEHNR, CDR2 FQNEAQ (reference sequence). The DNA of the CDR3 is TGTGCCAGCAGCTTAGCGGTAGGGACAGGGCCTTCACCCCTCCACTTT. Translating it yields CASSLAVGTGPSPLHF.

The chain uses TRBV9 and TRBJ2-2, with 11 bases aligning to TRBD1. CDR3 length: 21 amino acids. Per the germline V gene, CDR1 is SGDLS and CDR2 is YYNGEE. Trimming at V came to 2 bases and at J to 2 bases, leaving 17 bases not matched to a gene. The DNA for the CDR3 is TGTGCCAGCAGCGTTCGGGACAGGGGGGGTAGCGGGAGTTTTAACACCGGGGAGCTGTTTTTT. Its protein product is CASSVRDRGGSGSFNTGELFF.

V is TRBV5-1 and J is TRBJ2-2, with D perhaps TRBD1 (8 bases). Germline V lookup: CDR1 SGHRS, CDR2 YFSETQ. CDR3 size: 15 residues. V shed 1 base and J shed 3 bases, with 10 bases lying between them. The CDR3 here is CASSLTGGDTGELFF. CDR3 DNA: TGCGCCAGCAGCTTGACAGGGGGGGACACCGGGGAGCTGTTTTTT.